Presented here are 9 T cell receptor beta chains from one specimen sequenced in a study of blood T cell repertoires in COVID-19. Measured with immunoSEQ multiplex PCR; TCRdb has only the in-frame clones, and not every one. There are 130,000 to 150,000 clones in the sample; around 84% occur only once, and roughly 13% lies in the top ten. Sequenced input: peripheral blood. Source of these receptors: a man aged 60-69 years with active or convalescent COVID-19.

The CDR3 region has the DNA TGTGCCAGCAGTTTAGGGGGACAGGGGGCCCTCAGTAATTTCTTC. It yields the protein CASSLGGQGALSNFF. The chain combines TRBV28 with TRBJ2-1; TRBD1 aligns across 12 bases. The CDR3 loop spans 15 amino acids. V was pared by 2 bases and J by 16 bases, with 12 bases of the junction left unmatched. In germline, CDR1 is MDHEN, CDR2 SYDVKM.

Regarding this clone: It is unclear where the CDR3 begins or ends on the DNA, so no DNA is shown, and the CDR3 is as TCRdb lists it. V is TRBV2 and J is TRBJ1-1; TRBD1, as called in the table, went unchecked against the DNA. The germline CDR1 and CDR2 sequences are SNHLY and FYNNEI. Ends included, the CDR3 has 14 residues. CDR3 in amino acids: CASSEWARGIGTFF.

The count of this clone is one. The chain links TRBV5-4 to TRBJ2-7; 7 bases are shared with TRBD2. The CDR3 consists of 15 residues. V was pared by 6 bases and J by 3 bases, with 12 bases of the junction left unmatched. From germline, CDR1 is SGHNT and CDR2 YYREEE (reference sequence). Written as DNA, the CDR3 is TGTGCCAGCACCTCCTTTGGGGCGGGAGACTACGAGCAGTACTTC. Translating gives CASTSFGAGDYEQYF.

This CDR3 reads CASSQVRAAYNEQFF. CDR3 bases: TGTGCCAGCAGTCAAGTCAGGGCGGCCTACAATGAGCAGTTCTTC. The chain carries TRBV11-2 and TRBJ2-1; a possible D gene is TRBD1 (5 bases). The CDR3 is made up of 15 amino acids. V was trimmed by 6 bases and J by 2 bases, leaving 14 bases between them. The germline V gene has CDR1 SGHAT and CDR2 FQNNGV.

The CDR3 loop is CASSRGRDSNNEQFF. In nucleotides, the CDR3 is TGCGCCAGCAGCCGGGGCCGGGACAGTAACAATGAGCAGTTCTTC. This chain connects TRBV4-3 to TRBJ2-1; TRBD1 matches 7 bases. This CDR3 comprises 15 residues. Germline V lookup: CDR1 LGHNA, CDR2 YSLEER. V lost 4 bases and J lost 5; bases outside the gene matches: 8.

The chain uses TRBV24-1 and TRBJ2-5; 7 positions agree with TRBD2. The CDR3 sequence is 13 residues long. After removal of 8 bases from V and 5 bases from J, the junction contained 7 bases not matched to a gene. In germline, CDR1 is KGHDR, CDR2 SFDVKD. The CDR3 protein is CATTSPGGETQYF. CDR3 sequence (DNA): TGTGCCACCACCAGTCCCGGGGGGGAGACCCAGTACTTC.

The chain combines TRBV6-5 with TRBJ2-1, with D perhaps TRBD2 (6 bases). Germline V gene lookup returns CDR1 MNHEY and CDR2 SVGAGI. Deletions cut 6 bases from V and 5 bases from J, with 14 bases between. The CDR3 is made up of 14 amino acids. The CDR3 protein is CASSPGLPNNEQFF. The CDR3 DNA sequence: TGTGCCAGCAGCCCGGGACTCCCTAACAATGAGCAGTTCTTC.

The chain uses TRBV12-5 and TRBJ2-5, with TRBD1 identical over 8 bases. The ends lost 0 bases at V and 2 bases at J; junction bases unmatched: 5. Germline-derived CDR1 and CDR2 are LGHNT and FRNRAP. The length of the CDR3 is 16 residues. The CDR3, as DNA: TGTGCTAGTGGTTTGGTATATGGGACAGGACAAGAGACCCAGTACTTC. Translating gives CASGLVYGTGQETQYF. Full variable domain (rest looked up from reference TRBV12-5 and TRBJ2-5): DARVTQTPRHKVTEMGQEVTMRCQPILGHNTVFWYRQTMMQGLELLAYFRNRAPLDDSGMPKDRFSAEMPDATLATLKIQPSEPRDSAVYFCASGLVYGTGQETQYFGPGTRLLVL.

The V call is TRBV19, the J call TRBJ1-2; tentatively, D is TRBD1 (5 bases). The CDR3 is made up of 13 amino acids. Germline loops: CDR1 LNHDA, CDR2 SQIVND (reference sequence). V lost 0 bases, J lost 6 bases, and 8 bases lay in between. Here the CDR3 reads CASSIDQGNGYTF. DNA for the CDR3: TGTGCCAGTAGTATAGATCAGGGCAATGGCTACACCTTC.